Presented here are 20 T cell receptor beta chains from one specimen sequenced in a study of T-cell memory formation after mild COVID-19 (dated by TCRdb to about 2021). The method was 5' RACE. TCRdb shows the sequencer as Illumina NovaSeq 6000. TCRdb cleaned the public reads at Q25 with fastp, built clones with MiXCR and kept in-frame beta chains. Rows are unified per CDR3 protein, each entry keeping the most common DNA and genes. The sample table holds approximately 150,000 distinct CDR3 sequences, of which 15% to 20% were seen once. Around 2% of the sample comes from the top ten. Sequencing was carried out using PBMCs or a T cell subset sorted from them (not recorded which). These receptors all stem from an adult woman who had mild COVID-19 (a few samples of this study predate the infection). The sample titles of this study are shuffled in the database, so cell type and time point are left out; the donor was told from shared clones.

This clonotype was detected only a few times. V is TRBV3-1 and J is TRBJ2-1; TRBD2 matches 12 bases. V was clipped by 4 bases and J by 3 bases; unmatched bases: 4. This CDR3 is built from 16 residues. Per the germline V gene, CDR1 is LGHDT and CDR2 is YNNKEL (reference sequence). The CDR3 nucleotides read TGTGCCAGCAGCCGGAGGACTAGCGGGATCTACAATGAGCAGTTCTTC. Translating it yields CASSRRTSGIYNEQFF.

This clonotype has more than one count but fewer than ten. The chain links TRBV5-5 to TRBJ2-1, with D perhaps being TRBD1 or TRBD2 (5 bases each). The V gene lost 5 bases and the J gene lost 8 bases, with 17 bases spanning the gap. CDR1 and CDR2 from the germline V gene are SGHKS and YYEKEE (reference sequence). The CDR3 consists of 14 residues. CDR3 nucleotide sequence: TGTGCCAGCAGTTATTCGGACCGAGGGGATGAGCAGTTCTTC. As protein: CASSYSDRGDEQFF.

The chain links TRBV18 to TRBJ2-7; TRBD2 matches 10 bases. The germline V gene encodes CDR1 KGHSH and CDR2 LQKENI. The CDR3 sequence is 20 residues long. With V trimmed by 0 bases and J by 3 bases, 17 bases remained unmatched. This CDR3 is CASSPPSFRAGGMRLYEQYF. CDR3 DNA: TGTGCCAGCTCACCACCGTCTTTCAGAGCGGGGGGGATGAGGCTCTACGAGCAGTACTTC.

This clonotype occurred once. This chain connects TRBV6-5 to TRBJ1-5; TRBD1 aligns across 8 bases. CDR3 length equals 16 residues. Per the germline V gene, CDR1 is MNHEY and CDR2 is SVGAGI. Trimming at V came to 8 bases and at J to 3 bases, leaving 12 bases not matched to a gene. The CDR3 reads CASGGAGGRNNQPQHF. The CDR3 DNA reads TGTGCCAGCGGTGGGGCAGGGGGCAGGAACAATCAGCCCCAGCATTTT.

The chain uses TRBV29-1 and TRBJ1-2; D possibly corresponds to TRBD1 (6 bases). Germline lookup yields CDR1 SQVTM and CDR2 ANQGSEA. Trimming stripped 0 bases from V and 0 bases from J, with 11 bases between. CDR3 length: 15 amino acids. Written as DNA, the CDR3 is TGCAGCGTTGAAGAGAGAGGGGGAGCTAACTATGGCTACACCTTC. This encodes CSVEERGGANYGYTF. Together with reference TRBV29-1 and TRBJ1-2, the CDR3 gives the full variable domain: SAVISQKPSRDICQRGTSLTIQCQVDSQVTMMFWYRQQPGQSLTLIATANQGSEATYESGFVIDKFPISRPNLTFSTLTVSNMSPEDSSIYLCSVEERGGANYGYTFGSGTRLTVV.

The chain recombines TRBV20-1 with TRBJ1-2, with 8 bases identical to TRBD1. J lost 4 bases, V lost 6 bases, and 10 bases had no gene match. The CDR3 loop spans 14 amino acids. The germline gives CDR1 DFQATT, CDR2 SNEGSKA (reference sequence). The CDR3 nucleotides read TGCAGTGCGATTGGACAGGGATCGATCTATGGCTACACCTTC. Its protein is CSAIGQGSIYGYTF.

This clonotype was seen a few times. This chain connects TRBV7-9 to TRBJ2-7, with 11 bases that match TRBD2. Germline values: CDR1 SEHNR, CDR2 FQNEAQ (reference sequence). The CDR3 covers 14 residues. J was trimmed by 3 bases and V by 7 bases; bases with no gene match: 5. CDR3: CASTSSGRLYEQYF. CDR3 in DNA: TGTGCCAGCACCTCTAGCGGGAGGCTCTACGAGCAGTACTTC. The variable domain in full, with the rest retrieved from reference TRBV7-9 and TRBJ2-7, is DTGVSQNPRHKITKRGQNVTFRCDPISEHNRLYWYRQTLGQGPEFLTYFQNEAQLEKSRLLSDRFSAERPKGSFSTLEIQRTEQGDSAMYLCASTSSGRLYEQYFGPGTRLTVT.

This clonotype was seen more than once but under ten times. The V and J genes are TRBV28 and TRBJ2-4; the D is unclear. CDR1 and CDR2 (germline): MDHEN, SYDVKM. This CDR3 comprises 9 residues. Trimming stripped 8 bases from V and 8 bases from J, with 4 bases between. CDR3 sequence: CASGDIQYF. CDR3 DNA sequence: TGTGCCAGCGGGGACATTCAGTACTTC.

This clonotype was observed a few times. This chain uses TRBV12-3 or TRBV12-4 with TRBJ1-1; D is possibly TRBD1 (6 bases). The CDR3 consists of 15 residues. Trimming removed 4 bases at V and 3 bases at J, with 15 bases between. The CDR3 sequence is CASSSHRATDTEAFF. In DNA, the CDR3 is TGTGCCAGCAGTTCCCACAGGGCCACGGACACTGAAGCTTTCTTT.

This clonotype has a handful of counts. The V and J genes are TRBV24-1 and TRBJ2-1, with a tentative D call TRBD2 (6 bases). The germline V gene encodes CDR1 KGHDR and CDR2 SFDVKD. CDR3 size: 17 residues. Trimming cost V 5 bases and J 2 bases, with 18 bases left between them. CDR3 loop: CATSAHSGGGAYNEQFF. The DNA for the CDR3 is TGTGCCACCAGTGCCCATAGCGGAGGTGGGGCCTACAATGAGCAGTTCTTC.

The V gene is TRBV5-6, the J gene TRBJ1-1, with a possible D match to TRBD1 (6 bases). CDR1 SGHDT and CDR2 YYEEEE come from the germline V gene. The CDR3 runs to 15 residues. V lost 4 bases and J lost 0, with 13 bases in between. CDR3 in DNA: TGTGCCAGCAGCCCGCGGACAGACTTGAACACTGAAGCTTTCTTT. Protein: CASSPRTDLNTEAFF.

Notes on this clonotype: Without the conserved terminal phenylalanine or tryptophan, this CDR3 likely stems from a read error. The DNA is left out, because the CDR3 cannot be placed on it with certainty; the CDR3 is given as TCRdb lists it. The CDR3 region is CASSPRGQAP. This sequence joins TRBV18 and TRBJ2-7; no DNA check was done on the table's D call, TRBD1. CDR1 KGHSH and CDR2 LQKENI come from the germline V gene. Including both end residues, the CDR3 is 10 amino acids long.

V and J are TRBV7-2 and TRBJ2-5, with D maybe TRBD2 (5 bases). The V gene's germline CDR1 is SGHTA and CDR2 FQGNSA. Deletions cut 5 bases from V and 5 bases from J, with 12 bases between. The CDR3 covers 13 residues. In DNA, the CDR3 is TGTGCCAGCAGCCGAGGACTCGGGGAGACCCAGTACTTC. It yields the protein CASSRGLGETQYF.

This clonotype was counted only a few times. The chain joins TRBV24-1 to TRBJ2-3, with 7 bases matching TRBD2. The germline V gene encodes CDR1 KGHDR and CDR2 SFDVKD. The CDR3 totals 17 residues. The V segment lost 4 bases and the J segment 5 bases; nucleotides outside the gene matches: 14. This CDR3 is CATSEPLAGTRKDTQYF. In nucleotides, the CDR3 is TGTGCCACCAGTGAACCGTTAGCGGGTACCCGCAAAGATACGCAGTATTTT.

The chain joins TRBV7-9 to TRBJ2-1; TRBD2 is a possible D gene (5 bases). V was cut by 1 base and J by 10 bases, with 8 bases left in between. The CDR3 extends over 12 amino acids. CDR1 is SEHNR, CDR2 FQNEAQ, per germline (reference sequence). The CDR3 DNA follows: TGTGCCAGCAGCTTAGTTGGGGAGGAGCAGTTCTTC. Its translation is CASSLVGEEQFF. The complete variable domain, with remaining parts taken from reference TRBV7-9 and TRBJ2-1, reads DTGVSQNPRHKITKRGQNVTFRCDPISEHNRLYWYRQTLGQGPEFLTYFQNEAQLEKSRLLSDRFSAERPKGSFSTLEIQRTEQGDSAMYLCASSLVGEEQFFGPGTRLTVL.

This clonotype was detected a few times. This chain connects TRBV5-1 to TRBJ2-7; 8 nucleotides agree with TRBD1. Germline V gene lookup returns CDR1 SGHRS and CDR2 YFSETQ. This CDR3 has 15 amino acids. J was trimmed by 5 bases and V by 0 bases; bases with no gene match: 7. This CDR3 reads CASSLVGQGNNEQYF. The CDR3 bases are TGCGCCAGCAGCTTGGTAGGACAGGGAAATAACGAGCAGTACTTC.

The chain joins TRBV3-1 to TRBJ1-2; D might be TRBD1 (5 bases). Germline-derived CDR1 and CDR2 are LGHDT and YNNKEL (reference sequence). There are 13 residues in the CDR3. Trimming pared 5 bases from V and 7 bases from J, leaving 14 bases between. DNA of the CDR3: TGTGCCAGCAGCTCCGGGACCCCTTTTGGCTACACCTTC. This codes for CASSSGTPFGYTF. The complete variable domain, with remaining parts taken from reference TRBV3-1 and TRBJ1-2, reads DTAVSQTPKYLVTQMGNDKSIKCEQNLGHDTMYWYKQDSKKFLKIMFSYNNKELIINETVPNRFSPKSPDKAHLNLHINSLELGDSAVYFCASSSGTPFGYTFGSGTRLTVV.

A few counts support this clonotype. V usage is TRBV12-3 or TRBV12-4 and J usage is TRBJ2-1; TRBD2 matches at 10 bases. J was trimmed by 7 bases and V by 3 bases; bases with no gene match: 6. This CDR3 is 15 amino acids long. The CDR3 DNA reads as TGTGCCAGCAGTTTGTCTAGCGGGAGTCGGAATGAGCAGTTCTTC. It specifies CASSLSSGSRNEQFF.

The V call is TRBV12-3 or TRBV12-4, the J call TRBJ2-7; TRBD1 matches at 10 bases. This CDR3 comprises 22 residues. V lost 4 bases and J lost 3; bases outside the gene matches: 27. CDR3 DNA sequence: TGTGCCAGCAGTTCGGGACAGGGGATCTTTGGAAGAGAGGTTACTTCGGGCTACGAGCAGTACTTC. Its protein is CASSSGQGIFGREVTSGYEQYF.

This clonotype was seen only a few times. This chain links TRBV20-1 with TRBJ2-3; 10 bases match TRBD2. Trimming at V came to 3 bases and at J to 0 bases, leaving 9 bases not matched to a gene. The germline V gene encodes CDR1 DFQATT and CDR2 SNEGSKA (reference sequence). This CDR3 has 17 amino acids. CDR3: CSARASGRDSSTDTQYF. DNA of the CDR3: TGCAGTGCTAGGGCCAGCGGGAGGGATTCTAGCACAGATACGCAGTATTTT.